This paragraph reports one TCR beta chain. Its specificity is not known. The sample belongs to a study of shared clonotypes between healthy human individuals. It was into CD45RA+ naive and CD45RA-negative memory subsets that the CD4+ cells were split. Deep was the level used in running the assay. The data were produced by immunoSEQ multiplex PCR, yet TCRdb's version contains in-frame clones alone and is incomplete. Among over a million clones listed, around 97% were seen once. Findings of the study overall: When compared with the clonotypes that were shared by all four sorted-subset donors, the non-shared clonotypes turned out to have lower generation probabilities. Rarefaction showed sorted-subset sequencing was incomplete despite large depth.

V shed 2 bases and J shed 6 bases, with 19 bases lying between them. CDR1 is MDHEN and CDR2 is SYDVKM in the germline V gene. The CDR3 loop spans 17 amino acids. The rearrangement links TRBV28 to TRBJ2-2; D is ambiguous. The source is a man in his thirties or forties in good health. The sequenced sample was naive CD4+ T cells sorted from blood. Subset: CD45RA+ positively selected. CDR3 loop: CASSLLSRVGQAGELFF. The CDR3 region has the DNA TGTGCCAGCAGTTTACTCTCAAGGGTGGGTCAAGCCGGGGAGCTGTTTTTT.